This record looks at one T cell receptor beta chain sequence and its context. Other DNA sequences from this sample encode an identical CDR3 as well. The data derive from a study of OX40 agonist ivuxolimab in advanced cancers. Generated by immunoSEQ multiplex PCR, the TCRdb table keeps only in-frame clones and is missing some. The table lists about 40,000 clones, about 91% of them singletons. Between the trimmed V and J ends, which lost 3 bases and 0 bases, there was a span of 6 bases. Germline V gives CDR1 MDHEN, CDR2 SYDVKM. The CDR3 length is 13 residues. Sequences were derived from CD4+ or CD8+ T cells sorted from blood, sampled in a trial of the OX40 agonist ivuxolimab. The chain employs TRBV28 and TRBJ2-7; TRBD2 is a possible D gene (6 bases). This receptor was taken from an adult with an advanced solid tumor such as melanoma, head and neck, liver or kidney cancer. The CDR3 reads CASSLGLSYEQYF. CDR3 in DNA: TGTGCCAGCAGTTTGGGACTCTCCTACGAGCAGTACTTC.